This TCR beta chain originates from a study of T cells in Graves' hyperthyroidism and ophthalmopathy. RNA transcripts provided the source from which TCR beta CDR3 regions were amplified. The HTBI primer set was used in a first-round RT-PCR of the TCR CDR3. TCRdb processed the multiplex PCR reads anew with MiXCR; each CDR3 protein has one entry. The sample has about 290,000 distinct CDR3 sequences; 13% to 15% are singletons. The CDR3 has 15 amino acids. Trimming took 5 bases from V and 7 from J; bases not matched to a gene: 12. Germline CDR1 is SGHVS and CDR2 is FNYEAQ. Specimen: blood. This chain connects TRBV7-6 to TRBJ1-1; 8 bases line up with TRBD1. The source of this sequence is a woman in her fifties or sixties with Graves' hyperthyroidism that later progressed to Graves' ophthalmopathy. Here the CDR3 reads CASSPIGQGGLEAFF. The CDR3 region has the DNA TGTGCCAGCAGCCCTATTGGACAGGGAGGCCTTGAAGCTTTCTTT.